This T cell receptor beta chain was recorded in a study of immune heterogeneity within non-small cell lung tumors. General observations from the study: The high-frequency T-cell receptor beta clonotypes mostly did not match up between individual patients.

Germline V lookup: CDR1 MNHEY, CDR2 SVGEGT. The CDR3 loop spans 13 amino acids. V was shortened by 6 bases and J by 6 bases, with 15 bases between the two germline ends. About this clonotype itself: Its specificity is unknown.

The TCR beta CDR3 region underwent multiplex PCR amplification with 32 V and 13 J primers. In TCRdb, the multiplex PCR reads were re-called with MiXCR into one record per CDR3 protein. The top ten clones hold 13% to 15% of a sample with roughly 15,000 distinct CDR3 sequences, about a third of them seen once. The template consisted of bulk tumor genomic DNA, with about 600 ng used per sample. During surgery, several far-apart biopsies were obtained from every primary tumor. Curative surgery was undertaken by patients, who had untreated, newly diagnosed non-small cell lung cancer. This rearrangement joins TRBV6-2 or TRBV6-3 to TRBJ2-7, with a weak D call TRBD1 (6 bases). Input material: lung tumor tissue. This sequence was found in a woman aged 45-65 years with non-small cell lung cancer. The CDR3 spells CASRNEGVGEQYF. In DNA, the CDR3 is TGTGCCAGCAGAAACGAGGGGGTCGGCGAGCAGTACTTC.